Following are 32 T cell receptor beta chains from one sample sequenced in a study of blood T cell repertoires in COVID-19. Assay: immunoSEQ multiplex PCR; the TCRdb copy retains only in-frame clones and omits some. The repertoire holds 90,000 to 130,000 clones, with about 72% as singletons. The sequenced material came from peripheral blood. The receptors were sampled from a woman between 55 and 75 years old with acute or convalescent COVID-19.

Only a few counts were recorded for this clone. V gene TRBV19 combines with J gene TRBJ1-6; D gene ambiguous. This CDR3 region has 16 residues. V was pared by 1 base and J by 4 bases, with 11 bases between. CDR1 is LNHDA, CDR2 SQIVND, per germline (reference sequence). The CDR3 protein is CASSIGGPRYNSPLHF. The CDR3 DNA reads as TGTGCCAGTAGTATAGGAGGGCCTCGGTATAATTCACCCCTCCACTTT.

This clone was counted between two and nine times. J is TRBJ2-7 and V is TRBV2; TRBD1 agrees at 7 bases. J lost 0 bases, V lost 8 bases, and 7 bases had no gene match. CDR1 and CDR2 (germline): SNHLY, FYNNEI. The CDR3 spans 14 residues. DNA of the CDR3: TGTGCCAGCCACGGACAGGTAAACTCCTACGAGCAGTACTTC. Translated, it gives CASHGQVNSYEQYF.

This rearrangement joins TRBV11-1 to TRBJ1-6; D not certain. The CDR3 has 12 amino acids. CDR1 is SGHAT and CDR2 is FQDESV in the germline V gene (reference sequence). Trimming removed 5 bases at V and 8 bases at J, with 7 bases between. CDR3 sequence reads: CASSPEDSPLHF. CDR3 bases: TGTGCCAGCAGCCCAGAGGATTCACCCCTCCACTTT.

V is TRBV2 and J is TRBJ2-7; 9 bases fit TRBD1. The junction had 5 bases not matched to a gene; V was cut back by 6 bases and J by 2 bases. From germline, CDR1 is SNHLY and CDR2 FYNNEI. The length of the CDR3 is 14 residues. CDR3 nucleotides: TGTGCCAGCAGCGTGACAGGGGGAACCTACGAGCAGTACTTC. Protein sequence: CASSVTGGTYEQYF.

The V gene is TRBV10-1, the J gene TRBJ1-1, with D maybe TRBD1 (5 bases). V was shortened by 5 bases and J by 1 base, with 8 bases between the two germline ends. Germline CDR1 reads WNHNN; CDR2 reads SYGVQD (reference sequence). The CDR3 runs 13 residues. The CDR3: CASSTGPNTEAFF. The CDR3 DNA follows: TGCGCCAGCAGTACAGGACCGAACACTGAAGCTTTCTTT.

The rearrangement uses TRBV7-9 and TRBJ2-1; D call uncertain. The CDR3 extends over 19 amino acids. V dropped 5 bases and J dropped 0 bases, with 23 bases sitting between them. The germline CDR1 and CDR2 sequences are SEHNR and FQNEAQ (reference sequence). The CDR3 DNA is TGTGCCAGCAGCGCGGTTGGGTCCCGTCTCCAAAGCTCCTACAATGAGCAGTTCTTC. It encodes CASSAVGSRLQSSYNEQFF.

V gene TRBV7-2 combines with J gene TRBJ1-2, with D possibly TRBD1 on 5 matching bases. Trimming took off 2 bases at V and 5 bases at J, with 24 bases between the two ends. The germline CDR1 and CDR2 sequences are SGHTA and FQGNSA. This CDR3 region has 18 residues. The CDR3 region is CASSLKRGWGQTTYGYTF. The CDR3 DNA reads as TGTGCCAGCAGCTTAAAGCGGGGGTGGGGCCAGACTACTTATGGCTACACCTTC.

The chain is built from TRBV3-1 (or the pseudogene TRBV3-2) and TRBJ1-1; 8 positions match TRBD1. Germline CDR1 and CDR2: LGHDT and YNNKEL (reference sequence). The CDR3 loop spans 16 amino acids. Trimming took 2 bases from V and 3 from J; bases not matched to a gene: 8. Here the CDR3 reads CASSQLGTGADTEAFF. The CDR3 region has the DNA TGTGCCAGCAGCCAACTAGGGACAGGAGCTGACACTGAAGCTTTCTTT.

This clone came up a few times. The gene calls are TRBV5-1 and TRBJ1-2, with D possibly being TRBD1 (5 bases). CDR3 length: 17 residues. Germline V gene data show CDR1 as SGHRS and CDR2 as YFSETQ. V lost 4 bases to trimming and J lost 0 bases, with 19 bases between them. CDR3: CASSPGHSTSANYGYTF. CDR3 sequence (DNA): TGCGCCAGCAGCCCCGGACACTCCACATCAGCTAACTATGGCTACACCTTC.

The sample holds a few counts of this clone. The chain employs TRBV4-1 and TRBJ1-2; D is possibly TRBD1 (5 bases). Trimming pared 2 bases from V and 4 bases from J, leaving 8 bases between. The CDR3 runs 13 residues. Per germline, CDR1 MGHRA and CDR2 YSYEKL. This chain's CDR3 is CASSQQGSYGYTF. CDR3 sequence (DNA): TGCGCCAGCAGCCAACAGGGTAGCTATGGCTACACCTTC.

This chain uses TRBV5-5 with TRBJ1-1; 10 positions agree with TRBD1. Trimming removed 2 bases from V and 7 bases from J; junction bases left unmatched: 2. The CDR3 runs to 13 residues. Germline V gene data show CDR1 as SGHKS and CDR2 as YYEKEE (reference sequence). CDR3 loop: CASSFGQGGEAFF. In DNA form, the CDR3 reads TGTGCCAGCAGCTTCGGACAGGGGGGTGAAGCTTTCTTT.

This clone is a singleton in its sample. The rearrangement uses TRBV11-3 and TRBJ1-1, with 8 nucleotides matching TRBD1. Germline V gene data show CDR1 as SGHNT and CDR2 as YENEEA. With V trimmed by 5 bases and J by 6 bases, 5 bases remained unmatched. The length of the CDR3 is 13 residues. The CDR3 loop is CASSPGGRAEAFF. CDR3 coding DNA: TGTGCCAGCAGCCCAGGGGGCAGGGCTGAAGCTTTCTTT.

This clone was observed many times. The genes are TRBV9 and TRBJ1-1, with D tentatively TRBD1 (6 bases). CDR3 length: 15 residues. The V gene's germline CDR1 is SGDLS and CDR2 YYNGEE. V gave up 2 bases and J gave up 5 bases, with 16 bases separating them. This CDR3 reads CASSVRSGVRTEAFF. DNA of the CDR3: TGTGCCAGCAGCGTGAGATCAGGGGTGAGAACTGAAGCTTTCTTT.

The chain joins TRBV6-5 to TRBJ1-4; D gene unclear. V was cut by 6 bases and J by 4 bases, with 9 bases left in between. This CDR3 is 13 amino acids long. The germline V gene has CDR1 MNHEY and CDR2 SVGAGI. CDR3 protein: CASSAGSNEKLFF. CDR3 DNA: TGTGCCAGCAGCGCGGGAAGTAATGAAAAACTGTTTTTT.

The chain employs TRBV6-2 or TRBV6-3 and TRBJ2-1; 8 nucleotides match TRBD2. CDR1 MNHEY and CDR2 SVGEGT come from the germline V gene. Unmatched junction bases numbered 12, after V lost 1 base and J lost 7 bases. This CDR3 contains 17 residues. CDR3 sequence: CASSYYHPGGAGNEQFF. The CDR3 region has the DNA TGTGCCAGCAGTTACTACCACCCCGGGGGGGCGGGGAATGAGCAGTTCTTC.

This clone came up a few times. The chain has TRBV5-1 and TRBJ2-4, with D unresolved. The CDR3 spans 15 residues. Trimming shortened V by 3 bases and J by 0 bases, and 10 bases separated the two germline ends. Germline CDR1 reads SGHRS; CDR2 reads YFSETQ. CDR3 amino acids: CASSYEPVAKNIQYF. The CDR3 bases are TGCGCCAGCAGCTATGAACCGGTAGCCAAAAACATTCAGTACTTC. The full variable domain, its missing parts supplied by reference TRBV5-1 and TRBJ2-4, is KAGVTQTPRYLIKTRGQQVTLSCSPISGHRSVSWYQQTPGQGLQFLFEYFSETQRNKGNFPGRFSGRQFSNSRSEMNVSTLELGDSALYLCASSYEPVAKNIQYFGAGTRLSVL.

This chain connects TRBV7-2 to TRBJ2-7; weak D call: TRBD1 (5 bases). Germline CDR1 SGHTA, CDR2 FQGNSA. CDR3 length: 14 residues. Trimming removed 5 bases at V and 6 bases at J, with 17 bases between. This chain's CDR3 is CASSLRQGGFEQYF. The DNA for the CDR3 is TGTGCCAGCAGCCTGAGGCAGGGTGGGTTCGAGCAGTACTTC.

The chain uses TRBV18 and TRBJ2-5, with 8 bases matching TRBD1. The CDR3 sequence is 14 residues long. Germline V CDR1 and CDR2: KGHSH, LQKENI. The junction had 4 bases not matched to a gene; V was cut back by 6 bases and J by 1 base. The CDR3 sequence: CASSIGQGQETQYF. DNA of the CDR3: TGTGCCAGCTCGATCGGACAGGGCCAAGAGACCCAGTACTTC.

The chain carries TRBV29-1 and TRBJ1-1; tentative D call: TRBD1 (6 bases). This CDR3 region has 19 residues. Germline loops: CDR1 SQVTM, CDR2 ANQGSEA. Trimming shortened V by 6 bases and J by 0 bases, and 29 bases separated the two germline ends. CDR3 bases: TGCAGCGTCCTACCCCGGGGGCGGCGGAGGGGGGGTGTGAACACTGAAGCTTTCTTT. As protein: CSVLPRGRRRGGVNTEAFF.

The chain recombines TRBV10-2 with TRBJ1-1, with 9 nucleotides matching TRBD1. This CDR3 comprises 13 residues. The germline CDR1 and CDR2 sequences are WSHSY and SAAADI. The junction had 6 bases not matched to a gene; V was cut back by 9 bases and J by 4 bases. The CDR3 DNA follows: TGCGCCAGTACACTGACAGGGGGCACTGAAGCTTTCTTT. Residues: CASTLTGGTEAFF.

In this sample, this clone turned up a few times. J is TRBJ2-2 and V is TRBV7-2; D is possibly TRBD2 (6 bases). Germline V gene lookup returns CDR1 SGHTA and CDR2 FQGNSA. V was clipped by 8 bases and J by 2 bases, with 6 bases between them. This CDR3 is built from 12 residues. The CDR3 spells CASGLNTGELFF. The DNA of the CDR3 is TGTGCCAGCGGACTAAACACCGGGGAGCTGTTTTTT.

The gene calls are TRBV4-1 and TRBJ1-2; perhaps TRBD1 as D (5 bases). Looked up from germline, CDR1 is MGHRA and CDR2 is YSYEKL. Trimming removed 0 bases at V and 13 bases at J, with 21 bases between. The CDR3 totals 15 residues. The CDR3 nucleotides are TGCGCCAGCAGCCAAGATATTGGACACGGGTTTGGTGGCACCTTC. Its translation: CASSQDIGHGFGGTF.

A few counts support this clone. The V call is TRBV29-1, the J call TRBJ2-7, with TRBD1 matching over 9 bases. The germline CDR1 and CDR2 sequences are SQVTM and ANQGSEA. CDR3 length: 13 amino acids. The trim removed 3 bases at V and 3 bases at J, leaving 3 bases unmatched. The CDR3 spells CSVELDRGYEQYF. CDR3 in DNA: TGCAGCGTTGAGTTGGACAGGGGCTACGAGCAGTACTTC.

The chain has TRBV6-5 and TRBJ2-7, with D maybe TRBD1 (7 bases). CDR3 length equals 14 residues. V was clipped by 5 bases and J by 7 bases, with 18 bases between them. Germline V lookup: CDR1 MNHEY, CDR2 SVGAGI. CDR3 sequence (DNA): TGTGCCAGCAGTCGGGGGACAGTTTCTATGGAGCAGTACTTC. Translation gives CASSRGTVSMEQYF.

This chain connects TRBV28 to TRBJ2-2; D possibly corresponds to TRBD1 (6 bases). Germline V gene sequence: CDR1 MDHEN, CDR2 SYDVKM. The CDR3 covers 14 residues. V was pared by 5 bases and J by 4 bases, with 11 bases between. CDR3 sequence: CASSATGFTGELFF. The CDR3 DNA reads as TGTGCCAGCAGTGCCACAGGGTTCACCGGGGAGCTGTTTTTT.

V gene TRBV2 combines with J gene TRBJ2-2, with D perhaps TRBD1 (6 bases). V was shortened by 7 bases and J by 7 bases, with 22 bases between the two germline ends. This CDR3 spans 16 amino acids. From germline, CDR1 is SNHLY and CDR2 FYNNEI. CDR3 nucleotide sequence: TGTGCCAGCAACCCAACAGGGCCGGCTTTTAGCGGGGAGCTGTTTTTT. Its translation is CASNPTGPAFSGELFF. Filled out from reference TRBV2 and TRBJ2-2, the complete variable domain reads EPEVTQTPSHQVTQMGQEVILRCVPISNHLYFYWYRQILGQKVEFLVSFYNNEISEKSEIFDDQFSVERPDGSNFTLKIRSTKLEDSAMYFCASNPTGPAFSGELFFGEGSRLTVL.

The V and J genes are TRBV28 and TRBJ1-5; tentatively, D is TRBD1 (6 bases). The CDR3 contains 13 residues. Trimming removed 5 bases at V and 4 bases at J, with 9 bases between. Germline V gives CDR1 MDHEN, CDR2 SYDVKM. The CDR3 DNA reads TGTGCCAGCAGTCGGACAGCAAATCAGCCCCAGCATTTT. It yields the protein CASSRTANQPQHF.

The chain links TRBV7-2 to TRBJ1-4; TRBD1 might be the D (5 bases). CDR1 is SGHTA and CDR2 is FQGNSA in the germline V gene. Trimming pared 4 bases from V and 2 bases from J, leaving 11 bases between. The CDR3 runs 15 residues. The CDR3 DNA reads as TGTGCCAGCAGCTCCCAGGGCACGACTAATGAAAAACTGTTTTTT. Protein: CASSSQGTTNEKLFF.

The chain joins TRBV28 to TRBJ1-2; TRBD1 might be the D (6 bases). Germline lookup yields CDR1 MDHEN and CDR2 SYDVKM. The CDR3 covers 13 residues. Trimming took off 6 bases at V and 4 bases at J, with 12 bases between the two ends. Written as DNA, the CDR3 is TGTGCCAGCAGGACCCCGACAGGCTATGGCTACACCTTC. This gives the protein CASRTPTGYGYTF.

This chain links TRBV6-2 or TRBV6-3 with TRBJ1-5; D possibly corresponds to TRBD1 (6 bases). The germline CDR1 and CDR2 sequences are MNHEY and SVGEGT. V lost 0 bases and J 1 base, leaving 10 bases between the germline ends. The CDR3 extends over 16 amino acids. In nucleotides, the CDR3 is TGTGCCAGCAGTTACTCAACAGGGACGAGCAATCAGCCCCAGCATTTT. The encoded protein is CASSYSTGTSNQPQHF.

The chain couples TRBV18 to TRBJ1-1, with TRBD1 matching 9 bases. The CDR3 covers 16 residues. CDR1 is KGHSH, CDR2 LQKENI, per germline. Unmatched junction bases numbered 4, after V lost 0 bases and J lost 2 bases. For the CDR3, the DNA is TGTGCCAGCTCACCACCAGGGGGACAGGGTAACACTGAAGCTTTCTTT. Protein: CASSPPGGQGNTEAFF. The full variable domain, completed using reference TRBV18 and TRBJ1-1, is NAGVMQNPRHLVRRRGQEARLRCSPMKGHSHVYWYRQLPEEGLKFMVYLQKENIIDESGMPKERFSAEFPKEGPSILRIQQVVRGDSAAYFCASSPPGGQGNTEAFFGQGTRLTVV.

V is TRBV28 and J is TRBJ1-1; D remains ambiguous. Germline CDR1 is MDHEN and CDR2 is SYDVKM. V was shortened by 1 base and J by 10 bases, with 10 bases between the two germline ends. This CDR3 region has 12 residues. The CDR3 loop reads CASSLSGFGAFF. CDR3 nucleotide sequence: TGTGCCAGCAGTTTATCGGGTTTTGGAGCTTTCTTT. Full variable domain (outside the CDR3, taken from reference TRBV28 and TRBJ1-1): DVKVTQSSRYLVKRTGEKVFLECVQDMDHENMFWYRQDPGLGLRLIYFSYDVKMKEKGDIPEGYSVSREKKERFSLILESASTNQTSMYLCASSLSGFGAFFGQGTRLTVV.